This T cell receptor (beta chain) was captured by sequencing in a study of regulatory T cells in long-lasting Graves disease. Study as a whole: Positivity for TSH receptor antibodies plus over 5 years of antithyroid drugs meant persistent Graves' disease.

This clonotype was detected a few times. The authors built TCR beta libraries using iRepertoire HTBI primers and Arm-PCR of CDR3 regions. TCRdb redid the calling of the multiplex PCR reads with MiXCR, one entry per CDR3 protein. The sample consists of a few hundred thousand distinct CDR3 sequences, about 22% of them appearing once. Regarding time point: persistent/refractory GD, antithyroid drugs over 5 years with positive TRAb. With RNA extracted from PBMCs as input, the TCR library was made. The patient group derived from an endocrinology department in Xi'an, China. The germline gives CDR1 SGHTA, CDR2 FQGNSA. This CDR3 is 13 amino acids long. V was cut by 2 bases and J by 3 bases, with 8 bases left in between.

Specimen: peripheral blood mononuclear cells (PBMCs), collected when the disease was refractory, from a patient treated with antithyroid drugs. The chain recombines TRBV7-2 with TRBJ2-7; maybe TRBD2 (6 bases). This clonotype was obtained from a female donor with Graves disease. CDR3 nucleotide sequence: TGTGCCAGCAGCTTAACTAGCAACTACGAGCAGTACTTC. Translated: CASSLTSNYEQYF. Using reference TRBV7-2 and TRBJ2-7 for the parts outside the CDR3, the full variable domain is GAGVSQSPSNKVTEKGKDVELRCDPISGHTALYWYRQSLGQGLEFLIYFQGNSAPDKSGLPSDRFSAERTGGSVSTLTIQRTQQEDSAVYLCASSLTSNYEQYFGPGTRLTVT.